A selection of T cell receptor beta chains follows, all from one sample in a study of regulatory T cells in long-lasting Graves disease. TCRdb ran MiXCR on the multiplex PCR reads and lists one entry per CDR3 protein. The sample records about 460,000 distinct CDR3 sequences, under 25% being singletons. The sample consisted of peripheral blood mononuclear cells (PBMCs), taken when the disease was refractory, from a patient treated with antithyroid drugs. The receptor source for this set is a female donor with Graves disease. Each CDR3 is given with its conserved first and last residue. D genes are given only for firm matches. Expanded clones get a size class; other rows say once, few or many, or leave the size out.

>TRBJ1-5|TRBD1|few|TRBV20-1
TGCAGTGCTACCGGGACAGCTAATCAGCCCCAGCATTTT
CSATGTANQPQHF
>TRBJ1-2|NA|NA|TRBV9
TGTGCCAGCAGCGTAGACGGGCTGGAAGGCTACACCTTC
CASSVDGLEGYTF
>TRBJ1-2|NA|few|TRBV29-1
TGCAGCGTTGATGTGGACTATGGCTACACCTTC
CSVDVDYGYTF
>TRBJ1-3|NA|NA|TRBV14
TGTGCCAGCAGCCAAGGCGGCGCCTACCTCTCTGGAAACACCATATATTTT
CASSQGGAYLSGNTIYF
>TRBJ2-4|NA|NA|TRBV5-5
TGTGCCAGCAGCTCGCGCCGCAGGGACCCCAAAAACATTCAGTACTTC
CASSSRRRDPKNIQYF
>TRBJ2-6|TRBD1|NA|TRBV14
TGTGCCAGCAGCCAAACCGGGACAGGGCTTTCCGGGGCCAACGTCCTGACTTTC
CASSQTGTGLSGANVLTF
>TRBJ2-5|NA|NA|TRBV5-5
TGTGCCAGCAGCTCCCTTGGGCGGAGACAAGAGACCCGGTACTTC
CASSSLGRRQETRYF
>TRBJ2-5|NA|many|TRBV30
TGTGCCTGGAGTGCCCGGGTAGGAGGAGGAGAGACCCAGTACTTC
CAWSARVGGGETQYF
>TRBJ2-7|NA|many|TRBV6-1
TGTGCCAGCAGTCACCGGGACTCCTCTTCGTACGAGCAGTACTTC
CASSHRDSSSYEQYF
>TRBJ2-1|NA|once|TRBV27
TGTGCCAGCAGCCTAACCCTGCGGGGCGGTGAGCAGTTCTTC
CASSLTLRGGEQFF
>TRBJ1-6|TRBD1|many|TRBV6-4
TGTGCCAGCAGTGCCCCGGGACAGATCCTCTGGAATTCACCCCTCCACTTT
CASSAPGQILWNSPLHF
>TRBJ1-1|NA|NA|TRBV19
TGTGCCAGTACTCCCCGACGCGGGGGGGGCGGGACTGAAGCTTTCTTT
CASTPRRGGGGTEAFF
>TRBJ1-4|NA|many|TRBV28
TGTGCCAGCACCCTGGCGTCTGGAAAACTGTTTTTT
CASTLASGKLFF
>TRBJ1-1|TRBD1|many|TRBV6-1
TGTGCCAGCAGTGAAGCAAGGGTCCGGTACAGGGGACACACTGAAGCTTTCTTT
CASSEARVRYRGHTEAFF
>TRBJ1-5|NA|many|TRBV30
TGTGCCTGGAGTGACCCTAATCAGCCCCAGCATTTT
CAWSDPNQPQHF
>TRBJ1-4|TRBD1|few|TRBV7-2
TGTGCCAGCAGCACCACCGGGACAGAGAATGAAAAACTGTTTTTT
CASSTTGTENEKLFF
>TRBJ2-6|NA|few|TRBV28
TGTGCCAGCAGTTCCCTAGGACAGAGGGGCTCTGGGGCCAACGTCCTGACTTTC
CASSSLGQRGSGANVLTF
>TRBJ2-5|NA|many|TRBV15
TGTGCCACCAGCAGGAACAGGGGGGGCGAAGAGACCCAGTACTTC
CATSRNRGGEETQYF
>TRBJ1-6|NA|few|TRBV3-1
TGTGCCAGCAGCCAACAAAGGGGCAATTCACCCCTCCACTTT
CASSQQRGNSPLHF
>TRBJ2-1|TRBD2|NA|TRBV4-2
TGTGCCAGCAGCCAAGATGACCTGACTAGCCTATACAATGAGCAGTTCTTC
CASSQDDLTSLYNEQFF
>TRBJ2-5|NA|NA|TRBV30
TGTGCCTGGAGTGTAGGGACTTCCTTTCAAGAGACCCAGTACTTC
CAWSVGTSFQETQYF
>TRBJ2-7|TRBD2|many|TRBV6-2/TRBV6-3
TGTGCCAGCATTACTAGCGGGATCCCCTCCCTAAGCTACGAGCAGTACTTC
CASITSGIPSLSYEQYF
>TRBJ2-3|TRBD2|NA|TRBV7-3
TGTGCCAGCAGCTTGACTAGCGGGAGCGCAGATACGCAGTATTTT
CASSLTSGSADTQYF
>TRBJ1-6|TRBD1|few|TRBV9
TGTGCCAGCAGCGTAGCAGGGGACAGGAATTCACCCCTCCACTTT
CASSVAGDRNSPLHF
>TRBJ2-7|NA|few|TRBV20-1
TGCAGTGCCGAACGCGGGACCTTCCCTTACGAGCAGTACTTC
CSAERGTFPYEQYF
>TRBJ2-5|TRBD2|NA|TRBV7-2
TGTGCCAGCAGCTTAAATAGCGGGGGGGCGGGGGAGACCCAGTACTTC
CASSLNSGGAGETQYF
>TRBJ2-2|NA|NA|TRBV19
TGTGCCAGTAGGAGTGGGCGAGGAACCGGGGAGCTGTTTTTT
CASRSGRGTGELFF
>TRBJ1-4|NA|few|TRBV7-6
TGTGCCAGCAGCTTAGCGCGGGAAGAAAAACTGTTTTTT
CASSLAREEKLFF
>TRBJ1-4|NA|many|TRBV20-1
TGCAGTGCTAGCCGGAATAATGAAAAACTGTTTTTT
CSASRNNEKLFF
>TRBJ2-7|NA|many|TRBV11-2
TGTGCCAGCAGCGCTGTGACCTACGAGCAGTACTTC
CASSAVTYEQYF
>TRBJ1-3|NA|few|TRBV7-2
TGTGCCAGCAGCTTAGGGGTGCAAGACACCATATATTTT
CASSLGVQDTIYF
>TRBJ2-3|TRBD2|NA|TRBV7-2
TGTGCCAGCAGCTTATCTAGCGGGGGGGCGGATACGCAGTATTTT
CASSLSSGGADTQYF